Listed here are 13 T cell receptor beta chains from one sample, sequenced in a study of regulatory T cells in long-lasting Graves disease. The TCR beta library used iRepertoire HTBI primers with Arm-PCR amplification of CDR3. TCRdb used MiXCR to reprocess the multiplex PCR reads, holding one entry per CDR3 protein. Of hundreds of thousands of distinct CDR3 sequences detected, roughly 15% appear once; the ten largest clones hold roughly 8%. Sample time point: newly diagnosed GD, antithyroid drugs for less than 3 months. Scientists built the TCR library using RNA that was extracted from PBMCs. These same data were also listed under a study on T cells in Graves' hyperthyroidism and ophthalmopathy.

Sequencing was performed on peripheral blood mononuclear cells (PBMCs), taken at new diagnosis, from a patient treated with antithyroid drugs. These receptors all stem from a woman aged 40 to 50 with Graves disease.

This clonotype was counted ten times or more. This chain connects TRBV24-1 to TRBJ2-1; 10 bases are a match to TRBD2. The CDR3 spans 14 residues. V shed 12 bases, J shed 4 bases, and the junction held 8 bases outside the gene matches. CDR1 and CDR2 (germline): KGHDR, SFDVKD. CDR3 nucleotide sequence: TGTGCCGTAGGACTAGCGGAGAGATACAATGAGCAGTTCTTC. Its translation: CAVGLAERYNEQFF.

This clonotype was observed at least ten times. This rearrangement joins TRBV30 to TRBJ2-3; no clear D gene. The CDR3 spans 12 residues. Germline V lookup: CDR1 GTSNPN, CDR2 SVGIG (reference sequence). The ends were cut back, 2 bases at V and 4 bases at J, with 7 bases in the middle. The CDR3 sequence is CAWSPAADTQYF. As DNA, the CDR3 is TGTGCCTGGAGTCCCGCGGCAGATACGCAGTATTTT.

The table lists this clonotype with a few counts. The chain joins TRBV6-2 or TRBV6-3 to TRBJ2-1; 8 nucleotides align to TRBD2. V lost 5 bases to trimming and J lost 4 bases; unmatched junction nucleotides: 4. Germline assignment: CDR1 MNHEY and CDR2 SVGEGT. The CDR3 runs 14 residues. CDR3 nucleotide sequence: TGTGCCAGCAGTGAGACTAGCGAGTACAATGAGCAGTTCTTC. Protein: CASSETSEYNEQFF.

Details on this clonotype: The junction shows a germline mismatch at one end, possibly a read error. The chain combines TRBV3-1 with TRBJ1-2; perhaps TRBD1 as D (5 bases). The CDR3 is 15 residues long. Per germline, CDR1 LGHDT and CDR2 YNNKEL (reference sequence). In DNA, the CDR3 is TGTGGCAGCAGCCAAGTCGCGCAGGGCCTCTATGGCTACAGCTTC. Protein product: CGSSQVAQGLYGYSF.

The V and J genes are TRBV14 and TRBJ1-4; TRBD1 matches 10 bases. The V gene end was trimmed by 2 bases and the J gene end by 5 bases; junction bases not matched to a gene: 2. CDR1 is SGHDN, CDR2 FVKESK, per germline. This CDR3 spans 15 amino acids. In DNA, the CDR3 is TGTGCCAGCAGCCAACGACAGGGGGCGAATGAAAAACTGTTTTTT. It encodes CASSQRQGANEKLFF.

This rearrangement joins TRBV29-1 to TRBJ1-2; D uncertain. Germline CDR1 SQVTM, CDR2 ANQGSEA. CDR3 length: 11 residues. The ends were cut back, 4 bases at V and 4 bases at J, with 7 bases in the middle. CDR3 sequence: CSVVGLYGYTF. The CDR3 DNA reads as TGCAGCGTTGTAGGGCTCTATGGCTACACCTTC. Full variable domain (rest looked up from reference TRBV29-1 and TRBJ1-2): SAVISQKPSRDICQRGTSLTIQCQVDSQVTMMFWYRQQPGQSLTLIATANQGSEATYESGFVIDKFPISRPNLTFSTLTVSNMSPEDSSIYLCSVVGLYGYTFGSGTRLTVV.

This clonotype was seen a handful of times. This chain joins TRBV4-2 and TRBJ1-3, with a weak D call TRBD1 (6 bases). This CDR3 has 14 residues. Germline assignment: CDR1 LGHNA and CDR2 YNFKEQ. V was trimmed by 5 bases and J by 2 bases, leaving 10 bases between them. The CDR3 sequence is CASSNRDPGNTIYF. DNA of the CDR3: TGTGCCAGCAGCAACAGGGACCCTGGAAACACCATATATTTT.

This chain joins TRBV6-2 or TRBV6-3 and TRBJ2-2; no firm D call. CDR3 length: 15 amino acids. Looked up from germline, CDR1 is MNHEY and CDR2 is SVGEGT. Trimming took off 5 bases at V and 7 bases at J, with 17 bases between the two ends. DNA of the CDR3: TGTGCCAGCAGTGAAATGACGGCGCTAGTCGGGGAGCTGTTTTTT. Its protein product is CASSEMTALVGELFF.

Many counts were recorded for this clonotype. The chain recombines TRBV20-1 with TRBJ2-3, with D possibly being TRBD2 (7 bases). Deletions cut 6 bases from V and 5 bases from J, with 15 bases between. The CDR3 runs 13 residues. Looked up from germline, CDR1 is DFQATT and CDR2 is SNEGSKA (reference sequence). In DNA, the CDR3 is TGCAGTGCCCCCTGGGGGGGCCTAGATACGCAGTATTTT. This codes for CSAPWGGLDTQYF.

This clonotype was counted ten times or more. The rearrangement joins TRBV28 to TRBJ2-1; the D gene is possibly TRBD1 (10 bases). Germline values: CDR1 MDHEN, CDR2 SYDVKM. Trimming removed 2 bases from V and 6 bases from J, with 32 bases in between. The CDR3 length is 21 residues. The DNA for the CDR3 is TGTGCCAGCAGTTTACGGGGGACAGGGGCTCTAGCGGGACGAACTCGCAATGAGCAGTTCTTC. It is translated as CASSLRGTGALAGRTRNEQFF.

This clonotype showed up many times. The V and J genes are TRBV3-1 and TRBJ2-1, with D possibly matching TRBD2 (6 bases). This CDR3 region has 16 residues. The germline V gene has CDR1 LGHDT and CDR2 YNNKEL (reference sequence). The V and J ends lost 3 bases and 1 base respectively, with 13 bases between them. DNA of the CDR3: TGTGCCAGCAGCCATCGGGCGGGAAAGTCCTACAATGAGCAGTTCTTC. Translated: CASSHRAGKSYNEQFF.

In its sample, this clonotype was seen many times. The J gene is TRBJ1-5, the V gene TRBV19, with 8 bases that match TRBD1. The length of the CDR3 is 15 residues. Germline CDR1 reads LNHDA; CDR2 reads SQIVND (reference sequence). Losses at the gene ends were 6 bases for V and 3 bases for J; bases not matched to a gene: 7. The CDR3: CASRIQGGDNQPQHF. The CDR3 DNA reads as TGTGCCAGTAGGATACAGGGGGGGGACAATCAGCCCCAGCATTTT.

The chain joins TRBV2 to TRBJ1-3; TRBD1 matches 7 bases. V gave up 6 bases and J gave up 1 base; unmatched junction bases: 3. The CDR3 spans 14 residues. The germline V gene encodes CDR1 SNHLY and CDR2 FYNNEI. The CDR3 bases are TGTGCCAGCAGACTACAGGGGTCTGGAAACACCATATATTTT. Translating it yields CASRLQGSGNTIYF.